This T cell receptor beta chain was documented in a study of cytomegalovirus exposure and HLA in healthy donors. Repertoires were generated with immunoSEQ multiplex PCR, while TCRdb's copy carries only in-frame clones and drops some. This sample carries over 45,000 clones, just over 90% of them seen once, and the ten largest clones take approximately 6.3%. The sequencing input was PBMCs. This TCR came from a young woman in good health and CMV-seronegative.

CDR3 sequence (DNA): TGTGCCAGCAGCCTTTATTCACGTCCGGGGTCTGGAAACACCATATATTTT. Translation gives CASSLYSRPGSGNTIYF. This sequence joins TRBV7-2 and TRBJ1-3; the D is unclear. The CDR3 spans 17 residues. Germline CDR1 SGHTA, CDR2 FQGNSA. The ends were cut back, 5 bases at V and 1 base at J, with 18 bases in the middle.